Sequencing of this TCR beta chain was carried out in a study of T cell responses to AZD1222 COVID-19 vaccine. Germline CDR1 and CDR2: SGHTS and YDEGEE. Trimming stripped 1 base from V and 0 bases from J, with 11 bases between. The CDR3 has 16 residues. Method: immunoSEQ multiplex PCR; TCRdb's copy keeps in-frame clones and lacks some. The repertoire holds some 80,000 clones, with approximately 86% as singletons. The sequencing used peripheral blood, collected on day 0 of MenACWY control vaccination. The TCR originated in an adult in good health. V is TRBV5-8 and J is TRBJ1-3; TRBD1 is a possible D gene (5 bases). The CDR3 region is CASSLHLDNSGNTIYF. The CDR3 DNA reads as TGTGCCAGCAGCTTGCACTTGGACAACTCTGGAAACACCATATATTTT.